The T cell receptor (beta chain) described here comes from a study of cytomegalovirus exposure and HLA in healthy donors (dated by TCRdb to the late 2010s). For context, the study as a whole: An earlier analysis of several hundred of the donors reported approximately 270 Gb of sequence data and 120 million or so unique TCR beta sequences from 150 million to 200 million T cells. High-throughput TCR immunosequencing, statistical association of individual TCRs with disease status, and machine learning were combined to predict cytomegalovirus infection status. An earlier analysis of roughly 600 of the donors used high-throughput TCR beta sequencing to judge whether each TCR beta V gene segment behaved as functional or pseudogenic. The number of typed donors differed by locus: roughly 629-640 for A, B, C, DRB1 and DQB1; approximately 520 for DQA1; approximately 610 for DPA1; and about 470 for DPB1. HLA typing covered class I and class II loci at four-digit resolution. Every repertoire in the discovery cohort had been generated on one and the same sequencing platform. Alongside the repertoire data, information on donor age, sex, ethnicity and CMV serostatus was compiled. Of the roughly 400 genotyped donors, over 70% fell in the genetic ancestry cluster associated with self-reported Caucasian donors. An early release covering 550 to 650 HLA-typed donors comprised 250 to 350 gigabases of sequencing data and 85 million or so unique TCR sequences. In a later genetic analysis, genome-wide SNP genotypes for about 55% of the roughly 700 donors were used, and that subset was treated as a discovery cohort. Four to six DR-DQ haplotypes were handled as single units for association and clustering, since linkage in the cohort was strong. The aim of the study was to test whether cataloging public T cell receptors could identify signatures of past pathogen exposure. The study profiled the T cell repertoires of 666 subjects by immunosequencing and related them to cytomegalovirus serostatus. In a later analysis, previously published TCR beta repertoires from 666 donors were re-analyzed and high-resolution HLA genotyping was added so that TCR occurrence patterns could be studied. Among 300 to 450 genotyped donors of the cohort, an average of around 240,000 unique TCR beta nucleotide sequences were sequenced per donor, about a sixth of them non-productive. Besides the first cohort of approximately 670 subjects, a separate validation cohort made up of around 120 different subjects was used. The later analysis used no new phenotypic data to find candidate immune exposures, relying instead on TCR beta sequences and their occurrence across donors. General findings and caveats noted by the study authors: Most TCR sequences were observed very rarely across donors, whereas some public TCRs were present in many individuals. When HLA alleles, especially DR and DQ, strongly co-occurred, attributing TCR associations to individual alleles was difficult. Because counts were too low, seventeen rarely observed V segments, including chromosome 9 orphons, were excluded from the earlier analysis of about 500 of the donors. Presence/absence analyses assumed roughly uniform sequencing depth across donors, an assumption that may not hold. Some IMGT-functional V segments, including TRBV6-2 and TRBV6-3, could not be distinguished by the 87-base-pair reads and were therefore excluded. According to a later analysis, TCR association rates differed among HLA loci, with DRB1 alleles showing the most associated TCRs and HLA-C alleles showing the fewest. The classifier was reported to diagnose cytomegalovirus status with high specificity and sensitivity in both the original cohort and the validation cohort. In a later analysis, HLA-associated TCR beta chains were found to be more clonally expanded and to have lower generation probabilities than equally common non-associated chains. CMV serostatus was the only immune exposure information available for the cohort. In vitro tests confirmed that three of the cytomegalovirus-associated TCR beta chains recognize cytomegalovirus antigens. The cohort was sequenced for TCR beta chains only, and without alpha or paired-chain data the features that could be detected were limited. A later genetic analysis reported fewer N-insertions in productive TCRs among donors in an Asian-associated ancestry cluster than the roughly 700-donor mean. In a later analysis, several top co-occurrence clusters were reported to appear linked to parvovirus B19, influenza, CMV and Epstein-Barr virus. HLA typing was unavailable for some donors at each locus, so association tests used only the typed subset. In an earlier analysis of fewer than 750 of the donors, most TCR beta V segments were observed in productive rearrangements about 87% or about 30% of the time, broadly matching IMGT annotations. Correlated functional status among segregating V segments might be attributable to linkage disequilibrium, but an unknown experimental factor could not be ruled out. In a later genetic analysis, a missense DCLRE1C variant was associated with V-gene and J-gene trimming of TCR beta chains, and the association was replicated in an independent cohort. In a later analysis, some 17,000 TCR beta sequences were associated with specific HLA alleles at a false discovery rate of 0.05. A cluster of highly shared sequence variants was judged likely to represent a technical artifact of the sequencing pipeline. A further reported finding was that TCR beta sequences accurately predicted the HLA-A and HLA-B alleles for most subjects in the first cohort. It was suggested by the authors that the approach could potentially be generalized to other disease states and immunological phenotypes. The study listed approximately 150 TCR beta chains as associated with cytomegalovirus. Most CMV-associated TCR beta chains appeared to be HLA-restricted in a later analysis, and the HLA associations seemed to be driven largely by CMV exposure.

To note about this clone: Its antigen has not been determined. No quality values exist for individual bases; no much larger clone is one base distant.

According to the germline V gene, CDR1 reads SGHAT and CDR2 reads FQNNGV. The CDR3 starts with the cysteine, ends with the phenylalanine, and has 17 residues. Left in the record is the CDR3 DNA by itself, 51 bases read in frame from the first base. V ends up 4 bases short and J 2 bases short, with an unmatched junction base count of 12. The cohort comprised 666 healthy bone marrow donors. At the time of sampling, all cohort members were nominally healthy, though unrecorded immune exposures were likely present. The donor tested CMV seronegative, placing the donor among the roughly 350 seronegative members of the cohort. A peripheral blood sample was collected from each donor, and TCR beta sequencing was performed on peripheral blood mononuclear cells. The Qiagen DNeasy Blood Extraction Kit was used to extract genomic DNA from the blood cell samples. Libraries were built with the immunoSEQ multiplex PCR assay. For the multiplex PCR, a mixture combining 60 forward primers for TCR Vbeta segments and 13 reverse primers for TCR Jbeta segments was used. Amplification of the CDR3 region of rearranged TCR beta genes was performed with a multiplex PCR assay on genomic DNA. The Illumina HiSeq System was used to sequence the amplified TCR beta libraries as 87-base-pair reads. The study's own analysis went as follows. Across the roughly 700 repertoires, a later analysis counted 75 million to 90 million unique TCR beta chains, some 11 million of which were shared by at least two donors. A nearest-neighbor algorithm error-corrected the raw reads and collapsed the reads into unique sequences, merging closely related sequences to remove PCR and sequencing errors. To assign V, D and J gene segments, CDR3 sequences were aligned to IMGT reference sequences. For a sequence to be retained, a match of at least six nucleotides was required to both a V gene segment and a J gene segment. Rearrangements were called productive when the CDR3 lacked stop codons and stayed in frame with V and J; all others were non-productive. CDR3 was defined according to IMGT convention as the region running from the second conserved V-encoded cysteine to the conserved J-encoded phenylalanine. The earlier analysis of 587 of the donors excluded any sequence lacking an unambiguous match to a single V gene segment. An earlier analysis of several hundred of the donors classified V segments as functional when productive rearrangements were above 56.7% and as segregating when the standard deviation between donors was above 5%. A statistical classification framework was developed to diagnose cytomegalovirus status using the catalog of TCR beta chain sequences. In a later analysis, TCR nucleotide sequences were compared against IMGT/GENE-DB human TR gene sequences so that V and J genes could be assigned. A later analysis assigned CDR3 sequences and most-parsimonious VDJ recombination scenarios with the TCRdist pipeline. A later analysis defined each TCR beta chain by its CDR3 amino acid sequence plus V-gene family, and excluded reads lacking a unique V-gene family. As a way to deal with suspected cross-contamination and a sequencing artifact, a later analysis dropped hundreds of nucleotide sequences that were highly shared and had low generation probability. In a later analysis, a clonal expansion index was calculated for each public chain from normalized within-repertoire ranks of inferred template counts. Generation probabilities in a later analysis came from a VDJ recombination model fitted to out-of-frame rearrangements, and those results were checked against IGoR. Hypergeometric tests were used in a later analysis to score TCR-TCR, TCR-HLA and TCR-CMV co-occurrence, with a repertoire-size bias correction applied to the TCR pairs. False discovery rates were estimated in a later analysis by permuting HLA or CMV assignments 20 times. A later analysis grouped co-occurring TCRs with DBSCAN, adding TCRdist sequence similarity when clustering within HLA-allele-positive subsets. Co-occurrence clustering excluded repertoires with fewer than 30,000 or more than 120,000 public chains, plus five with anomalous nucleotide sharing. The clones in this table, taken by TCRdb from immuneACCESS, are in-frame only. Not every clone is retained; where verified, under half of the shortfall comes from an unresolved V gene, and the cause of the rest is unknown. V and J calls and clone size follow that table, whereas D and trimming were derived from the DNA. This sample is represented by roughly 160,000 clones; 80% to 90% of them were singletons. The top ten clones comprise over 10% of the sample.

Sequences were obtained from PBMCs. The sequence was collected from a woman in her fifties or sixties in good health and CMV-seronegative. The receptor chain draws on TRBV11-2 and TRBJ2-7, with 9 middle bases fitting TRBD1. The CDR3 reads CASSYGQGRAMTYEQYF. DNA sequence: TGTGCCAGCAGCTATGGACAGGGGCGAGCGATGACCTACGAGCAGTACTTC.